The present TCR beta chain was sequenced within a study of blood T cell repertoires in COVID-19. Some clones are missing from TCRdb's copy, which holds only in-frame ones; the method was immunoSEQ multiplex PCR. The sample contains 120,000 or so clones, about 85% of which appear only once. The junction had 12 bases not matched to a gene; V was cut back by 5 bases and J by 3 bases. Germline V gene data show CDR1 as LNHDA and CDR2 as SQIVND (reference sequence). The CDR3 runs 17 residues. The receptor was isolated from an older man with active or convalescent COVID-19. Sequenced: peripheral blood. The chain links TRBV19 to TRBJ2-2, with 7 positions matching TRBD2. The CDR3 DNA reads as TGTGCCAGTAGTCATAGGACGGACGGGGGGTACACCGGGGAGCTGTTTTTT. This gives the protein CASSHRTDGGYTGELFF. Full variable domain (rest looked up from reference TRBV19 and TRBJ2-2): DGGITQSPKYLFRKEGQNVTLSCEQNLNHDAMYWYRQDPGQGLRLIYYSQIVNDFQKGDIAEGYSVSREKKESFPLTVTSAQKNPTAFYLCASSHRTDGGYTGELFFGEGSRLTVL.